A single sample gave rise to the 6 T cell receptor beta chains below, sequenced in a study of cytomegalovirus exposure and HLA in healthy donors. Researchers ran the PCR with 60 Vbeta and 13 Jbeta primers. Clones were read by immunoSEQ multiplex PCR, and TCRdb kept only the in-frame ones, dropping some. This sample has roughly 170,000 clones; 70% to 85% occur once, and the top ten carry roughly 1.2%. The sample taken for sequencing was PBMCs. These receptors were collected from a girl between 2 and 10 years old in good health and CMV-seropositive.

The chain combines TRBV6-1 with TRBJ2-1; no clear D gene. This CDR3 spans 15 amino acids. V lost 2 bases and J lost 0, with 8 bases in between. Germline lookup yields CDR1 MNHNS and CDR2 SASEGT. The CDR3 DNA sequence: TGTGCCAGCAGTGAAAGCACCTCCTCCTACAATGAGCAGTTCTTC. This encodes CASSESTSSYNEQFF.

The genes are TRBV5-1 and TRBJ2-5; tentative D call: TRBD1 (6 bases). From germline, CDR1 is SGHRS and CDR2 YFSETQ. This CDR3 has 13 amino acids. V was shortened by 0 bases and J by 3 bases, with 6 bases between the two germline ends. CDR3 residues: CASSLDREETQYF. For the CDR3, the DNA is TGCGCCAGCAGCTTGGACAGGGAAGAGACCCAGTACTTC.

V usage is TRBV10-3 and J usage is TRBJ2-7; D is unclear. Germline lookup yields CDR1 ENHRY and CDR2 SYGVKD. The CDR3 consists of 18 residues. V lost 0 bases and J 1 base, leaving 19 bases between the germline ends. CDR3 region: CAISESRLLASPSYEQYF. CDR3 DNA sequence: TGTGCCATCAGTGAGTCGAGGCTCCTGGCATCTCCTTCCTACGAGCAGTACTTC.

The chain is built from TRBV5-4 and TRBJ2-7; TRBD2 matches at 7 bases. The CDR3 totals 14 residues. The V and J ends lost 4 bases and 4 bases, in that order; junction bases with no gene match: 8. Per germline, CDR1 SGHNT and CDR2 YYREEE (reference sequence). DNA for the CDR3: TGTGCCAGCAGCACGGGACTACTGTCTTACGAGCAGTACTTC. Its protein product is CASSTGLLSYEQYF. The variable domain in full, completed from reference TRBV5-4 and TRBJ2-7, reads ETGVTQSPTHLIKTRGQQVTLRCSSQSGHNTVSWYQQALGQGPQFIFQYYREEENGRGNFPPRFSGLQFPNYSSELNVNALELDDSALYLCASSTGLLSYEQYFGPGTRLTVT.

This chain connects TRBV15 to TRBJ1-2; possible D gene TRBD1, 5 bases. CDR3 length: 15 residues. Between the trimmed V and J ends, which lost 0 bases and 3 bases, there was a span of 11 bases. The germline gives CDR1 LNHNV, CDR2 YYDKDF (reference sequence). As DNA, the CDR3 is TGTGCCACCAGCAGAGAAGGGGCGTTGTACTATGGCTACACCTTC. Its translation: CATSREGALYYGYTF. Together with reference TRBV15 and TRBJ1-2, the CDR3 gives the full variable domain: DAMVIQNPRYQVTQFGKPVTLSCSQTLNHNVMYWYQQKSSQAPKLLFHYYDKDFNNEADTPDNFQSRRPNTSFCFLDIRSPGLGDTAMYLCATSREGALYYGYTFGSGTRLTVV.

The chain recombines TRBV12-5 with TRBJ2-3; 11 bases agree with TRBD2. Germline trimming cut 6 bases from V and 4 bases from J; bases unmatched to any gene: 9. Per the germline V gene, CDR1 is LGHNT and CDR2 is FRNRAP. This CDR3 has 16 amino acids. CDR3 nucleotide sequence: TGTGCTAGTGGCAGCCTTACTAGCGGGAGTCCAGATACGCAGTATTTT. Protein: CASGSLTSGSPDTQYF.